A selection of T cell receptor beta chains follows, all from one sample in a study of cytomegalovirus exposure and HLA in healthy donors. Generated by immunoSEQ multiplex PCR, the TCRdb table keeps only in-frame clones and is missing some. The sample has 130,000 to 150,000 clones, about 90% seen once; the top ten hold about 2.8%. Sequenced input: PBMCs. The receptors come from a man between 18 and 29 years old in good health and CMV-seronegative. Each CDR3 is given with its conserved first and last residue. A D gene is named only where the DNA matches it firmly. Not all rows give a size; the values are once, few, many and, for expanded clones, a class.

TGTGCCAGCAGCTTAAGAGGTCGGGGAGTTGGCAATCAGCCCCAGCATTTT CASSLRGRGVGNQPQHF TRBJ1-5 - - TRBV7-2
TGTGCCAGCAGCCCGGACAGGACAGGCTATGGCTACACCTTC CASSPDRTGYGYTF TRBJ1-2 - TRBD1 TRBV5-6
TGTGCCAGCTCGCCTACAGGGGCTTCGGGCACTGAAGCTTTCTTT CASSPTGASGTEAFF TRBJ1-1 - TRBD1 TRBV18
TGTGCCAGCAGTTCCCGGCGGGAGCCCAGCGCCCACGTAGATACGCAGTATTTT CASSSRREPSAHVDTQYF TRBJ2-3 - TRBD2 TRBV27
TGCGCCAGCAAAGGATCTAGCGGTCCCTTCTCTGGGGCCAACGTCCTGACTTTC CASKGSSGPFSGANVLTF TRBJ2-6 once TRBD2 TRBV10-1
TGTGCCTGGAGTGTACCACAGGGGGCGCGCCGGGAGCAGTACTTC CAWSVPQGARREQYF TRBJ2-7 once TRBD1 TRBV30
TGTGCCAGCAGCCCCCCTTACTCTACTTCCAGGACAGATACGCAGTATTTT CASSPPYSTSRTDTQYF TRBJ2-3 - - TRBV7-9
TGTGCCACCTCCCGAGCGGGAGGGCGGGGTGAGCAGTTCTTC CATSRAGGRGEQFF TRBJ2-1 - TRBD2 TRBV25-1
TGTGCCAGCAGTGAGGGTAGCGACTCCTACGAGCAGTACTTC CASSEGSDSYEQYF TRBJ2-7 once - TRBV6-1
TGCGCCAGCAGCTTGGGCCAACCCGGGTCGTTCGAGCAGTACTTC CASSLGQPGSFEQYF TRBJ2-7 - - TRBV5-1
TGTGCCAGCAGCTACAGGGAAATGCTTGAGCAGTACTTC CASSYREMLEQYF TRBJ2-7 - - TRBV7-8
TGTGCCAGCAGCCAAGAAAGCGGGGGGGCCAATGAGCAGTTCTTC CASSQESGGANEQFF TRBJ2-1 - TRBD2 TRBV4-2
TGCAGCGCCGAACGGTTGAACACTGAAGCTTTCTTT CSAERLNTEAFF TRBJ1-1 - - TRBV29-1
TGTGCCAGCAGCCCAGGGGTCGAAGGCTACACCTTC CASSPGVEGYTF TRBJ1-2 - - TRBV2
TGTGCCAGCAGTGCGGAGGGGGCAAAAGGCTACACCTTC CASSAEGAKGYTF TRBJ1-2 once TRBD1 TRBV28
TGTGCCAGCAGCCAGGGGGATAGCAATCAGCCCCAGCATTTT CASSQGDSNQPQHF TRBJ1-5 once TRBD1 TRBV7-9
TGTGCCAGCAGCAGGACAGGGGAAAGCTACGAGCAGTACTTC CASSRTGESYEQYF TRBJ2-7 - TRBD1 TRBV6-5
TGTGCCAGCTCACCCTCAGCCAGGGGATCCTACTCCTACGAGCAGTACTTC CASSPSARGSYSYEQYF TRBJ2-7 - - TRBV18
TGTGCCAGCAGCCTAGGTACCTACGAGCAGTACTTC CASSLGTYEQYF TRBJ2-7 - - TRBV6-5
TGTGCCAGCAGCTTAGGACAGGGGTGGAATGAAAAACTGTTTTTT CASSLGQGWNEKLFF TRBJ1-4 - TRBD1 TRBV7-2
TGTGCCAGCGGGGGGGCGGGCAATAGCAATCAGCCCCAGCATTTT CASGGAGNSNQPQHF TRBJ1-5 - - TRBV6-6
TGTGCCACCAGCAGAGAGGGCGGGGCCACCGGGGAGCTGTTTTTT CATSREGGATGELFF TRBJ2-2 - - TRBV15
TGTGCCAGCAGCCTTTCGGGCACAGATACGCAGTATTTT CASSLSGTDTQYF TRBJ2-3 - - TRBV2
TGTGCCGGCAGCCTAGAAAGACAGTTCTCGGAGCAGTACTTC CAGSLERQFSEQYF TRBJ2-7 - - TRBV6-1
TGTGCCAGCAGACGTCAGGCCCACTACGAGCAGTACTTC CASRRQAHYEQYF TRBJ2-7 - - TRBV27
TGTGCCAGCTCATCGTCTAGCGGGGGCCGGGGTGAGCAGTTCTTC CASSSSSGGRGEQFF TRBJ2-1 - TRBD2 TRBV18
TGTGCCAGCAGCACCGCCGGGACAGGAGATGGCTACACCTTC CASSTAGTGDGYTF TRBJ1-2 - TRBD1 TRBV5-6
TGTGCCAGCAGTAACAGGGGTGGAACTGAAGCTTTCTTT CASSNRGGTEAFF TRBJ1-1 - TRBD1 TRBV5-8
TGTGCCAGCAGTTCCCGACAGAGGAACACTGAAGCTTTCTTT CASSSRQRNTEAFF TRBJ1-1 - - TRBV6-5
TGTGCCAGCAGCTACAGGGGGGACACAGATACGCAGTATTTT CASSYRGDTDTQYF TRBJ2-3 many TRBD1 TRBV6-1
TGTGCCAGCAGTTACTGGCGGCCAGGGGGGAAGACCCAGTACTTC CASSYWRPGGKTQYF TRBJ2-5 - - TRBV6-6
TGTGCCAGCAGCTTGGACAGCGGGAGCGATACGCAGTATTTT CASSLDSGSDTQYF TRBJ2-3 once TRBD2 TRBV11-3
TGTGCCAGCAAGGAGGGACCAAACTGGGAGCAGTACTTC CASKEGPNWEQYF TRBJ2-7 - - TRBV2
TGTGCCAGCAGACCCAATCAGGGGAATGAAAAACTGTTTTTT CASRPNQGNEKLFF TRBJ1-4 few - TRBV6-5
TGCGCCAGCAGCCAGGCGGGGACTAGCCGGGGCTACGAGCAGTACTTC CASSQAGTSRGYEQYF TRBJ2-7 - TRBD2 TRBV4-3
TGTGCCTGGAGTGTAGCTTTCCTTGGGGCCAACGTCCTGACTTTC CAWSVAFLGANVLTF TRBJ2-6 - - TRBV30
TGTGCCAGCGCCAGGGACAACGGCAATCAGCCCCAGCATTTT CASARDNGNQPQHF TRBJ1-5 - - TRBV6-5
TGTGCCATCACTGGGACAGGGAACCCCCTAGACTATGGCTACACCTTC CAITGTGNPLDYGYTF TRBJ1-2 once TRBD1 TRBV10-3
TGTGCCAGCAGCTTGGGACTAGGTTCCGGGGAGCTGTTTTTT CASSLGLGSGELFF TRBJ2-2 - TRBD2 TRBV11-2
TGTGCTAGTGTTGACAGGAACAATCAGCCCCAGCATTTT CASVDRNNQPQHF TRBJ1-5 - - TRBV12-5
TGTGCCAGCAGTCCGATACCGACAGGTCGGCGCCACAATGAGCAGTTCTTC CASSPIPTGRRHNEQFF TRBJ2-1 - - TRBV27
TGTGCCAGCTCACCTCCCACAGGGGGCCCTCTAATCACCGGGGAGCTGTTTTTT CASSPPTGGPLITGELFF TRBJ2-2 - TRBD1 TRBV18
TGTGCCAGCAGCCGGGACAGAGCACAGCCCCAGCATTTT CASSRDRAQPQHF TRBJ1-5 - TRBD1 TRBV5-4
TGTGCCAGCACAGCGCAGGGGCTCTTGGGCTACACCTTC CASTAQGLLGYTF TRBJ1-2 - - TRBV6-5
TGTGCCAGCAGTTACTCGAGCCGGGACAGTACCTACGAGCAGTACTTC CASSYSSRDSTYEQYF TRBJ2-7 - TRBD1 TRBV6-5
TGTGCCAGCAGCTTAGGGTTACTCACAGATACGCAGTATTTT CASSLGLLTDTQYF TRBJ2-3 - - TRBV7-7
TGTGCCACCAGACTAGATGGAAACATTCAGTACTTC CATRLDGNIQYF TRBJ2-4 - - TRBV6-6
TGTGCCAGCAGTCCGACCTCGACAGCTAACTATGGCTACACCTTC CASSPTSTANYGYTF TRBJ1-2 - - TRBV6-5
TGTGCCAGCAGCTCCCTGAATGAGGAACCCACCGGGGAGCTGTTTTTT CASSSLNEEPTGELFF TRBJ2-2 - - TRBV7-2
TGTGCCAGTAGTCCCGGGACAGGCGGCGAGCAGTACTTC CASSPGTGGEQYF TRBJ2-7 - TRBD1 TRBV19
TGTGCCAGCAGTGAAACTAGCGGGGACAGCAATGAGCAGTTCTTC CASSETSGDSNEQFF TRBJ2-1 - TRBD2 TRBV2
TGTGCCAGCAGTTACTCGTACAATGGGAGGGAGTTCTTC CASSYSYNGREFF TRBJ2-1 - TRBD2 TRBV6-5
TGTGCCAGCAGCTCCCGAGGTGGCGAGGGAGCAAGTTTGTACAATGAGCAGTTCTTC CASSSRGGEGASLYNEQFF TRBJ2-1 - - TRBV7-2